The TCR beta chain under discussion was sequenced for a study of CD8+ T cells in alopecia areata. Study background: The drug, oral tofacitinib, was given to treated patients at 5 to 10 mg twice daily. Study observations and caveats: Because one nonresponder was included, the link of baseline CD8+ expansion to response is considered uncertain.

Noted treatment: oral pan-JAK inhibitor, 5-10 mg twice daily. The CDR3 extends over 13 amino acids. Deletions cut 7 bases from V and 1 base from J, with 9 bases between. The germline V gene encodes CDR1 LNHDA and CDR2 SQIVND (reference sequence). Reverse transcribed after extraction, RNA yielded cDNA as the sequencing template. Clones were sequenced by immunoSEQ multiplex PCR, and TCRdb holds only the in-frame ones, with some missing. The table records approximately 210,000 clones, approximately 47% of them present only once. This clone occurred a few times. Its specificity is unknown. Sequenced material: CD4+ T cells sorted from blood, taken at approximately week 36, from a patient treated with tofacitinib. The clonotype originates from a human donor with alopecia areata. The chain employs TRBV19 and TRBJ2-3, with D unresolved. The CDR3 protein is CASTIGGTDTQYF. The CDR3, as DNA: TGTGCCAGTACCATCGGTGGCACAGATACGCAGTATTTT.